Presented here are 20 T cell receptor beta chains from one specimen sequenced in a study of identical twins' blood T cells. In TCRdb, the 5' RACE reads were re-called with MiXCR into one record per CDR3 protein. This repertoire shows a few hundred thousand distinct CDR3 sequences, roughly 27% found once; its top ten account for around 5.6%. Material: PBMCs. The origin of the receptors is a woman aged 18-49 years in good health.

CDR3 DNA: TGTGCCAGCAGTTTTCGGGGGACCTTTTTATCATACGAGCAGTACTTC. It translates to CASSFRGTFLSYEQYF. This chain joins TRBV12-3 or TRBV12-4 and TRBJ2-7, with D tentatively TRBD2 (6 bases). The CDR3 sequence is 16 residues long. The V gene lost 3 bases and the J gene lost 4 bases, with 19 bases spanning the gap.

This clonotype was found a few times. CDR3: CAATRDDATNEQFF. The CDR3 nucleotides read TGCGCCGCAACACGGGACGACGCCACAAATGAGCAGTTCTTC. V usage is TRBV10-2 and J usage is TRBJ2-1; D possibly uses TRBD1 or TRBD2 (5 bases each). Trimming cost V 11 bases and J 7 bases, with 21 bases left between them. Germline CDR1 and CDR2: WSHSY and SAAADI. CDR3 length: 14 residues.

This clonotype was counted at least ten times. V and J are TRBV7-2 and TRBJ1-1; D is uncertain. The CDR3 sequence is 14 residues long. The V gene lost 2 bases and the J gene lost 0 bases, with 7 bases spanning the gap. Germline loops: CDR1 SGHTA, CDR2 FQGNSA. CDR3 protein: CASSLPGMNTEAFF. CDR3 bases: TGTGCCAGCAGCTTACCCGGAATGAACACTGAAGCTTTCTTT.

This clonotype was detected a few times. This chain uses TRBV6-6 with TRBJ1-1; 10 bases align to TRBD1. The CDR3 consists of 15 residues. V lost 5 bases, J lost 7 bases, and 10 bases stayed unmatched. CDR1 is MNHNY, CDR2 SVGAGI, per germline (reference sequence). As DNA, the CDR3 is TGTGCCAGCAGTCAAAGACAGGGGGCGTTGAATGAAGCTTTCTTT. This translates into CASSQRQGALNEAFF.

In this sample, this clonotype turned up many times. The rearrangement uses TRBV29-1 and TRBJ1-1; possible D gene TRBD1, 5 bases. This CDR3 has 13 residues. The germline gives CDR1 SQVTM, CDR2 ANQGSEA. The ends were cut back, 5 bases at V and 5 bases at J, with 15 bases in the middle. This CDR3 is CSVCDVGGTEAFF. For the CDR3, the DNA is TGCAGCGTTTGTGACGTTGGGGGGACTGAAGCTTTCTTT.

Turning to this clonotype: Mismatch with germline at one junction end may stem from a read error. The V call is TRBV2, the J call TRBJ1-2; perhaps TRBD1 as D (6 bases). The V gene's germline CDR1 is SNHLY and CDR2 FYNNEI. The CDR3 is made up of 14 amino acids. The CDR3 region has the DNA TGTGCCAGCAGCGCCCATACAGGGTTCTATGGCTGCACCTTC. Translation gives CASSAHTGFYGCTF.

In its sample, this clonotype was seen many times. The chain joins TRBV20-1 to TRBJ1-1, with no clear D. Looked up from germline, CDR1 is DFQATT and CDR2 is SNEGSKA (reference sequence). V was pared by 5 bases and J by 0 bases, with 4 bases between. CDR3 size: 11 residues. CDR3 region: CSARVNTEAFF. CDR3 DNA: TGCAGTGCTCGAGTGAACACTGAAGCTTTCTTT.

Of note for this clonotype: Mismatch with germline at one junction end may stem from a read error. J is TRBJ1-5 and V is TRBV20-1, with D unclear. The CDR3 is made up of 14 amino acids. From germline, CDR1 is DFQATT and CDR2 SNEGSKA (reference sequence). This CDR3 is CNARDKRGNQPQHF. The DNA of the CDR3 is TGCAATGCTAGAGATAAGAGGGGCAATCAGCCCCAGCATTTT.

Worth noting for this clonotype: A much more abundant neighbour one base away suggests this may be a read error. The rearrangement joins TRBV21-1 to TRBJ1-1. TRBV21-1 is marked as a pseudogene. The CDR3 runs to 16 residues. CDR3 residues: CASSMMEEQMDTEAFF. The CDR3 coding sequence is TGTGCCAGCAGCATGATGGAAGAACAGATGGACACTGAAGCTTTCTTT.

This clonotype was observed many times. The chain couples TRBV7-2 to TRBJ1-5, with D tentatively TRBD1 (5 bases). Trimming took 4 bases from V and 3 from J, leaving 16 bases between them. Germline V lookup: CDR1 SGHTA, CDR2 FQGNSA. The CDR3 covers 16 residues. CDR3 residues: CASSSFGTAYNQPQHF. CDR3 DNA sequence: TGTGCCAGCAGCTCCTTTGGGACGGCATACAATCAGCCCCAGCATTTT.

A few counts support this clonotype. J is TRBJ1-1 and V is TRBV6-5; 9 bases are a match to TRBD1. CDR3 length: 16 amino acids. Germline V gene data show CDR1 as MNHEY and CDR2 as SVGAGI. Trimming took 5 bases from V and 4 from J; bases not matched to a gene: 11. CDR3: CASSRLQGAGVTEAFF. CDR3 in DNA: TGTGCCAGCAGTCGCTTACAGGGGGCTGGGGTCACTGAAGCTTTCTTT.

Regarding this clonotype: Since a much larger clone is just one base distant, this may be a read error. The CDR3 bases are TGTGCCAGCAGGGACAGTGTCTATGGCTACACCTTC. This encodes CASRDSVYGYTF. J is TRBJ1-2 and V is TRBV25-1, with D possibly being TRBD1 (6 bases). Between the trimmed V and J ends, which lost 6 bases and 4 bases, there was a span of 9 bases. Germline V lookup: CDR1 MGHDK, CDR2 SYGVNS. The CDR3 runs 12 residues.

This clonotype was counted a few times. In nucleotides, the CDR3 is TGTGCCAGCAGCTTTGTTAGCCAGGGGCAAACGGGGCCCCAGCATTTT. Translation gives CASSFVSQGQTGPQHF. The rearrangement links TRBV7-8 to TRBJ1-5, with a possible D match to TRBD1 (6 bases). Trimming shortened V by 3 bases and J by 9 bases, and 21 bases separated the two germline ends. Germline V gene lookup returns CDR1 SGHVS and CDR2 FQNEAQ. The CDR3 contains 16 residues.

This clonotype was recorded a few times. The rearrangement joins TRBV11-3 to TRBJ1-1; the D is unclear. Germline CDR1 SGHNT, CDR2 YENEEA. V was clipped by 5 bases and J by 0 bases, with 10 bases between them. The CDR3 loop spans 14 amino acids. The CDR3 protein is CASSRPGVNTEAFF. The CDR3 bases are TGTGCCAGCAGCCGCCCCGGGGTGAACACTGAAGCTTTCTTT.

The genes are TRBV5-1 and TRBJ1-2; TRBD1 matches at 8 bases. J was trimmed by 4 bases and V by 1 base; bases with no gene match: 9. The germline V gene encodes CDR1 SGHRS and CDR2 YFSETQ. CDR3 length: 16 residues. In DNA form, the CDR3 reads TGCGCCAGCAGCTTGCAACCGACAGGGGTGAGCTATGGCTACACCTTC. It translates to CASSLQPTGVSYGYTF.

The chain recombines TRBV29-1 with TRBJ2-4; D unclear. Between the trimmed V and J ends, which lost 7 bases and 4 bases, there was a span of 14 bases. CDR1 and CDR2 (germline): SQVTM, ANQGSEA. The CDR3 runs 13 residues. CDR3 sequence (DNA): TGCAGCGCCCTCGATCGGAGAAAAAACATTCAGTACTTC. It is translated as CSALDRRKNIQYF.

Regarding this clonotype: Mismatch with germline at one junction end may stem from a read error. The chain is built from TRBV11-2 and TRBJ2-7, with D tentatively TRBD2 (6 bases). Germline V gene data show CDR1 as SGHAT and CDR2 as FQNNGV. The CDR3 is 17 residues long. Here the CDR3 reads CANSLDPYGGGNYEQYF. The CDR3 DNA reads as TGTGCCAACAGCTTAGATCCCTATGGTGGCGGGAACTACGAGCAGTACTTC.

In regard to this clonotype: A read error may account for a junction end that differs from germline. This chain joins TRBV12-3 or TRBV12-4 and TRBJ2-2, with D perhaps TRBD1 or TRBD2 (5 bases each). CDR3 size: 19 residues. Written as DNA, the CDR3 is TGTGCCAGCAGTTTAGTGTCGTACTCTCCCAAAAAGGGCACTGGGGGGCTGTTTTTT. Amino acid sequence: CASSLVSYSPKKGTGGLFF.

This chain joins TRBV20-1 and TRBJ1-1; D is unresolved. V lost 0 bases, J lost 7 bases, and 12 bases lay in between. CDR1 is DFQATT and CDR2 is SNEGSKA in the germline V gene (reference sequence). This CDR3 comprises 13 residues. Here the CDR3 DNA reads TGCAGTGCTAGAGATGGCTCCGTGAATGAAGCTTTCTTT. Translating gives CSARDGSVNEAFF.

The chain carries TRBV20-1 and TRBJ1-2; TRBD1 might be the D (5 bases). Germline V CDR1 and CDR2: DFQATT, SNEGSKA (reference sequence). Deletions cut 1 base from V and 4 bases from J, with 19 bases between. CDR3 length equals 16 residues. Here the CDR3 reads CSARAFGGTEPYGYTF. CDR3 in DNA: TGCAGTGCTAGAGCTTTTGGGGGGACCGAGCCCTATGGCTACACCTTC.